The clone carrying this T cell receptor (beta chain) was seen only once. The Seattle patients, enrolled during active infection, were followed longitudinally. V shed 0 bases and J shed 6 bases, with 14 bases lying between them. There are 15 residues in the CDR3. Germline loops: CDR1 MNHNS, CDR2 SASEGT. The source of the sample is a study of blood T cell repertoires in COVID-19. Study-wide background: Acute-phase and convalescent COVID-19 samples originated in the United States, Italy and Spain. PBMCs, B-cell-depleted T cells, or T cells provided the cDNA or gDNA that made up the material.

Original analysis: Reference gene primer amplification gave estimated nucleated cell counts. Clones were read by immunoSEQ multiplex PCR, and TCRdb kept only the in-frame ones, dropping some. Clone size and V and J calls were adopted from that table, with D and trimming inferred from the DNA. The sample lists roughly 180,000 clones, around 95% seen once, with approximately 0.8% in the top ten. The genes are TRBV6-1 and TRBJ1-1, with D uncertain. The specimen sequenced was peripheral blood. This TCR was sampled from a man younger than 45 with COVID-19, enrolled during active disease. CDR3 sequence: CASSEAGRGHSEAFF. In DNA, the CDR3 is TGTGCCAGCAGTGAAGCTGGCCGGGGTCACTCTGAAGCTTTCTTT.